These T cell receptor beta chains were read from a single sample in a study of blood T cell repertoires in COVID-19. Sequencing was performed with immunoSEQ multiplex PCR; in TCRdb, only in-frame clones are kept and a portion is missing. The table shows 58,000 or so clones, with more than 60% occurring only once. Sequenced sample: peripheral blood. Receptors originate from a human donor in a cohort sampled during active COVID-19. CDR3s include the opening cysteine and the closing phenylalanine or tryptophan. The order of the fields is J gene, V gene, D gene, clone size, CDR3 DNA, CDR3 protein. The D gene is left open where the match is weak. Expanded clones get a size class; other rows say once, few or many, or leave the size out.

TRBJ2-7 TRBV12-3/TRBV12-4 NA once TGTGCCAGCAGTTTGTACAGGTCCTACGAGCAGTACTTC CASSLYRSYEQYF
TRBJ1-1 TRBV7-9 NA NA TGTGCCAGCAGCTTATGGGAGGGCAACATGAACACTGAAGCTTTCTTT CASSLWEGNMNTEAFF
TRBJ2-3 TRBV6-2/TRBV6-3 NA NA TGTGCCAGCAGTTCCCGGGAATGGGGCACAGATACGCAGTATTTT CASSSREWGTDTQYF
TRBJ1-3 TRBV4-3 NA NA TGCGCCAGCAGCCAAGGGTCTCAGGGGCACTCTGGAAACACCATATATTTT CASSQGSQGHSGNTIYF
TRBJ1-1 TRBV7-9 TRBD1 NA TGTGCCAGCGGGGGACAGGGGATCACTGAAGCTTTCTTT CASGGQGITEAFF
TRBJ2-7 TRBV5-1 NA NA TGCGCCAGCAGCTTGGGTGGACAGACTTACTACGAGCAGTACTTC CASSLGGQTYYEQYF
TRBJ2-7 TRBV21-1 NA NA TGTGCCAGCAGTCAAGTCGGTGCTAGCGGGGGGAATCTCGGCGAGCAGTACTTC CASSQVGASGGNLGEQYF
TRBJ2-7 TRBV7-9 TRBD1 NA TGTGCCAGCAGCTCTCCGGGACAGGGGACCTACGAGCAGTACTTC CASSSPGQGTYEQYF
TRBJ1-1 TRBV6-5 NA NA TGTGCCAGTGAAACAGGGTTGGGCACTGAAGCTTTCTTT CASETGLGTEAFF
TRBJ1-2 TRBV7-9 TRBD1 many TGTGCCAGCAGCTCGGGGACAGGGGGCCGCTATGGCTACACCTTC CASSSGTGGRYGYTF
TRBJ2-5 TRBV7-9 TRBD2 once TGTGCCAGCAGCTTAGCGGCTAGCGGCCAAGAGACCCAGTACTTC CASSLAASGQETQYF
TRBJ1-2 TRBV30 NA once TGTGCCGGTTCCGGGACTCCTGTGCTCTACACCTTC CAGSGTPVLYTF
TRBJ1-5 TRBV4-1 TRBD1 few TGCGCCAGCAGCCACGCGGGACAGGGGCAGCCCCAGCATTTT CASSHAGQGQPQHF
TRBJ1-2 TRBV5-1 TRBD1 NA TGCGCCAGCAGACTCGTTATGACAGGGAGGAAGGGCTACACCTTC CASRLVMTGRKGYTF
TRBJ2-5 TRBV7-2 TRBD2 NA TGTGCCAGCAGCTTAGATAGCGGGCATAAGACCCAGTACTTC CASSLDSGHKTQYF
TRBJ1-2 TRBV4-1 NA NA TGCGCCAGCAGCCAAGACCGGGGGGTCAACTATGGCTACACCTTC CASSQDRGVNYGYTF
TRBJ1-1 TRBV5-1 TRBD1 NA TGCGCCAGCAGCTGGACAGGGGGCGAGGTGAACACTGAAGCTTTCTTT CASSWTGGEVNTEAFF
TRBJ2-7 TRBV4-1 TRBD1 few TGCGCCAGCAGCCAAATGGGACAGGGTCAGTACGAGCAGTACTTC CASSQMGQGQYEQYF
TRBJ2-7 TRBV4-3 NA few TGCGCCAGCAGCCAAGATAAAGCCGCTACCTACGAGCAGTACTTC CASSQDKAATYEQYF
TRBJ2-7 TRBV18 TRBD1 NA TGTGCCAGCTCCGGACAGGGGGAAGGCTACGAGCAGTACTTC CASSGQGEGYEQYF
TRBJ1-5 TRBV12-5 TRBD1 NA TGTGCTAGTGGTTCCGTAGAGGGGGCTCGCAATCAGCCCCAGCATTTT CASGSVEGARNQPQHF
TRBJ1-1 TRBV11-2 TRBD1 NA TGTGCCAGCAGCCCACGGACAGGGAAGACCACTGAAGCTTTCTTT CASSPRTGKTTEAFF
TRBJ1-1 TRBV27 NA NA TGTGCCAGCAGTTCGGTGGGACTCGAAGCTTTCTTT CASSSVGLEAFF
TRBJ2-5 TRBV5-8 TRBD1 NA TGTGCCAGCAGCCCAAGGACAGGGGGGTGGAGAGAGACCCAGTACTTC CASSPRTGGWRETQYF
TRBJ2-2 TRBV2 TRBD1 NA TGTGCCAGCAGCCCGGCAGGGGGCGGCGGGGAGCTGTTTTTT CASSPAGGGGELFF
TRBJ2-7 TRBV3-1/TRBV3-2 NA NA TGTGCCAGCAGCCAGAGACTCGACCGAAGAAGCTCCTACGAGCAGTACTTC CASSQRLDRRSSYEQYF